This TCR beta chain was recorded in a study of shared clonotypes between healthy human individuals. CD4+ cells were split into CD45RA+ naive and CD45RA-negative memory subsets. TCRdb's copy holds only in-frame clones and misses some; the assay was immunoSEQ multiplex PCR. The table has some 2.1 million clones, 85% to 95% seen once. Sequenced input: naive CD4+ T cells sorted from blood. Subset defined: CD45RA+ positively selected. The sequence was obtained from a man between 18 and 29 years old in good health.

This CDR3 is CSVAGGPRETQYF. The CDR3 DNA reads as TGCAGCGTTGCGGGGGGCCCCCGTGAGACCCAGTACTTC. The chain recombines TRBV29-1 with TRBJ2-5, with D possibly being TRBD2 (7 bases). The CDR3 is 13 residues long. Germline V CDR1 and CDR2: SQVTM, ANQGSEA. V was shortened by 4 bases and J by 5 bases, with 14 bases between the two germline ends.